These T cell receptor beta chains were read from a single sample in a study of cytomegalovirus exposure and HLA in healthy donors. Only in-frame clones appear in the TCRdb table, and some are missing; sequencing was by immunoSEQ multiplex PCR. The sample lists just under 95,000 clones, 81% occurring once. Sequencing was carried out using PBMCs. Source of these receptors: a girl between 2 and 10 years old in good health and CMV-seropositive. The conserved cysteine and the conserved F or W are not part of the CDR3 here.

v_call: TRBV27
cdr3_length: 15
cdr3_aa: ASSLGDSGRFGNEQF

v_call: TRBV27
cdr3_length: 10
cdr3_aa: ASATENTEAF

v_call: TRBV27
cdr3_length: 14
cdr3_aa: ASRNGQFLNTGELF

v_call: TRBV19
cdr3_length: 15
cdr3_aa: ASSITPLTTEYNEQF

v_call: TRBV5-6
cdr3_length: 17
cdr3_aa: ASSLVGQGAGSGANVLT

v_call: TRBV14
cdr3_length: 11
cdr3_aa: ASSQDLWAAQH

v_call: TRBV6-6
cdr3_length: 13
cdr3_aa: ASSYSLYSNQPQH

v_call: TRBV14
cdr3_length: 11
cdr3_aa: ASSTGVGTEAF

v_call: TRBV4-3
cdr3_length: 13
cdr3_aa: ASSHQQGDSYGYT

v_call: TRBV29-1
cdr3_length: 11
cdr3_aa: SADMGQLYEQY

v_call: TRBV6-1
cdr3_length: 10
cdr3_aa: ASSLDSYEQY

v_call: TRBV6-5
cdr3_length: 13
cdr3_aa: ASSYSRQFYNEQF

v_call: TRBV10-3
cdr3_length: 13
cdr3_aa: AISDGTSGSREQY

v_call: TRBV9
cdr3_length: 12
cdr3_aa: ASSVGTGGATQH

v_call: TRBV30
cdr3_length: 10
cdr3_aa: AWTVLSGGYT

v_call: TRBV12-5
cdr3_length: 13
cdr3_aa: ASGLLQGAGNTIY

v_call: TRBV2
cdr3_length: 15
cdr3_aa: ASRAVLLAGRKYEQF

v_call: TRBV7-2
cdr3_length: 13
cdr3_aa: ASSYAGGVMWEQY

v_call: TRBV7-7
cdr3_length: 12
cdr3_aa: ASSSIGQGETQY

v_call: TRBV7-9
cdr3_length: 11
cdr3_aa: ASSLEAGIGYT

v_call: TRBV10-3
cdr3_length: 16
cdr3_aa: AISERLAGITSTDTQY

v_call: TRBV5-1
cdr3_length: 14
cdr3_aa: ASSRGTGESNQPQH

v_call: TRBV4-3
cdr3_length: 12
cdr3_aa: ASSQPDRQNGYT

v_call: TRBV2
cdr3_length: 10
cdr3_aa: AIPTGGEKLF

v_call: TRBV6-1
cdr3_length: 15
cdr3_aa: ASSEAIMGQGNQPQH

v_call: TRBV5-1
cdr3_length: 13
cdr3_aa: ASSPGLIGGETQY

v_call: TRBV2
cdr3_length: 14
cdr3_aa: ASNPWTGRLNTEAF

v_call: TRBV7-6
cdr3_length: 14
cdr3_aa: ASSRSRSGGSYEQY